Given below is one T cell receptor beta chain in context. Its target is not known. This sample is drawn from a study of tumor and adjacent non-tumor tissue in lung cancer. At the level of the study: Histology: about 13 adenocarcinoma, 2 squamous cell carcinoma, 1 small cell lung cancer. Aged about 31 to 80 years, patients included nine to eleven men and a handful of women with stage I to III disease.

The template was RNA from unsorted bulk tissue. This non-tumor lung sample came from over 3 cm beyond the tumor edge. Newly diagnosed lung cancer patients had thoracic surgery in China, August–late 2014, without prior chemotherapy. Three rounds of nested PCR, following a modified ARM-PCR protocol, produced the TCRbeta library. TCRdb recomputed calls from the multiplex PCR reads with MiXCR, one row per CDR3 protein. The sample includes about 98,000 distinct CDR3 sequences, about 80% of them seen just once. The CDR3 is made up of 15 amino acids. Germline values: CDR1 MNHNS, CDR2 SASEGT. Study results and caveats: Significantly higher TCR diversity was found in tumor than normal lung.

This receptor was taken from a man aged 55 to 70 with small cell lung cancer. The sample comprised distant non-tumor lung tissue. V gene TRBV6-1 combines with J gene TRBJ2-7, with 10 bases lining up with TRBD2. This CDR3 reads CSSSEASSGSRTLYV. The CDR3 nucleotides are TGTTCCAGCAGTGAGGCGTCTAGCGGGAGTAGGACTCTGTACGTC.